Given below is one T cell receptor (beta chain) in context. These data come from a study of shared clonotypes between healthy human individuals. Overall study: Donor composition was a couple of women and a few men, aged 18 to 49.

Sequencing was performed with immunoSEQ multiplex PCR; in TCRdb, only in-frame clones are kept and a portion is missing. The table has fewer than 2.5 million clones, 93% seen once; the top ten hold 0.36%. The donors were adults (healthy and HIV-negative) with no recent acute infections or vaccinations. Germline V gene lookup returns CDR1 SNHLY and CDR2 FYNNEI. Trimming took 7 bases from V and 2 from J; bases not matched to a gene: 4. CDR3 length equals 14 residues. The chain joins TRBV2 to TRBJ1-1; TRBD1 agrees at 10 bases. The source is a man younger than 35 in good health. Some clones in this sample may be carry-over from other donors' samples. Sequenced: naive CD4+ T cells from PBMCs. Subset denoted: CD45RA+ positively selected. CDR3 in DNA: TGTGCCAGCATCCGACAGGGGGCTAACACTGAAGCTTTCTTT. Amino acids: CASIRQGANTEAFF.